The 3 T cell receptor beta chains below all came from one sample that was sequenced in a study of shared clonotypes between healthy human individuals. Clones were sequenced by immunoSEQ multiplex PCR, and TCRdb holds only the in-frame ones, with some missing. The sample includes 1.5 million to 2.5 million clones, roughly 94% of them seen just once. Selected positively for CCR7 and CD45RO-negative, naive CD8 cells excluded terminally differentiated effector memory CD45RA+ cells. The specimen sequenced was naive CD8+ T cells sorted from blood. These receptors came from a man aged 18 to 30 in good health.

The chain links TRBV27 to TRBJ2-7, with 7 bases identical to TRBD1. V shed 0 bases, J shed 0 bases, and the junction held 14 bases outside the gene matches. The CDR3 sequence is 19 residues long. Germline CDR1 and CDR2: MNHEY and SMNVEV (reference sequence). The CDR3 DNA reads TGTGCCAGCAGTTTATCAGGGACAGCTTCCGAGTCTAGCTCCTACGAGCAGTACTTC. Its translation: CASSLSGTASESSSYEQYF.

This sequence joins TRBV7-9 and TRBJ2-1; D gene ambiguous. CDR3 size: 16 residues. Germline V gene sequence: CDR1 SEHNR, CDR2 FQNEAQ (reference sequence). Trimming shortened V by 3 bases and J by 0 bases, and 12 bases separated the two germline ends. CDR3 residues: CASSLGWASSYNEQFF. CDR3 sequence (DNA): TGTGCCAGCAGCTTGGGGTGGGCTAGCTCCTACAATGAGCAGTTCTTC.

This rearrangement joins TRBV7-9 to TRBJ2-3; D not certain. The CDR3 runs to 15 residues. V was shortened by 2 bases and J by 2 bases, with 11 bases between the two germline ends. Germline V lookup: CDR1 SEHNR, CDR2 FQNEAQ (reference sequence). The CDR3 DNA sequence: TGTGCCAGCAGCTTATGGCGACCCTCCACAGATACGCAGTATTTT. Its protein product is CASSLWRPSTDTQYF.